This T cell receptor (beta chain) appears in the sequencing data of a study of CD8 T cells in Susac syndrome. Study-level findings and limits: Only a relatively small number of individuals were included in the TCR sequencing and HLA analysis.

An input of about 0.45 to 1 ug of RNA was subjected to reverse transcription using random hexamers. The immunoSEQ assay covered 54 Vbeta and 13 Jbeta segments for CDR3. One entry per CDR3 protein results from TCRdb running MiXCR on the immunoSEQ multiplex PCR reads. The sample yields 100,000 to 150,000 distinct CDR3 sequences, approximately 94% seen once. Remarks on this clonotype: Antigen unknown.

TCR beta sequencing covered blood CD8+ and CD4+ T cells. The CDR3 loop spans 17 amino acids. Unmatched junction bases numbered 11, after V lost 3 bases and J lost 3 bases. CDR1 is SGHDN and CDR2 is FVKESK in the germline V gene. Sequencing used CD4+ T cells from PBMCs. The TCR originated in a human donor with multiple sclerosis. This chain links TRBV14 with TRBJ1-1; the match to TRBD1 covers 9 bases. CDR3 nucleotides: TGTGCCAGCAGCCACCCCATTCGACAGGGGGTGCACACTGAAGCTTTCTTT. This sequence encodes CASSHPIRQGVHTEAFF.